The clone carrying this T cell receptor beta chain has ten or more counts. No antigen is known for it. This specimen comes from a study of T cells after yellow fever vaccination. The CDR3 sequence is 13 residues long. Trimming cost V 7 bases and J 0 bases, with 7 bases left between them. CDR1 is SEHNR and CDR2 is FQNEAQ in the germline V gene (reference sequence). TCRdb itself ran the 5' RACE reads through MiXCR, one entry per CDR3 protein. The sample has more than 95,000 distinct CDR3 sequences, 6.5% to 9% seen once. The study's findings and limits: The study re-detected most primary-vaccination clones after the booster (under 97% CD4, 85% to 90% CD8). The secondary response peaked faster, at day 5 versus 15, but was weaker.

Here the sequenced sample was CD4+ T cells sorted from PBMCs, taken about 41 days after the first yellow fever vaccination. The V call is TRBV7-9, the J call TRBJ2-1; D ambiguous. The origin of this receptor is a man between 18 and 35 years old who received the YFV17D yellow fever vaccine. The CDR3 region is CASNNSSYNEQFF. CDR3 sequence (DNA): TGTGCCAGCAATAACAGCTCCTACAATGAGCAGTTCTTC.